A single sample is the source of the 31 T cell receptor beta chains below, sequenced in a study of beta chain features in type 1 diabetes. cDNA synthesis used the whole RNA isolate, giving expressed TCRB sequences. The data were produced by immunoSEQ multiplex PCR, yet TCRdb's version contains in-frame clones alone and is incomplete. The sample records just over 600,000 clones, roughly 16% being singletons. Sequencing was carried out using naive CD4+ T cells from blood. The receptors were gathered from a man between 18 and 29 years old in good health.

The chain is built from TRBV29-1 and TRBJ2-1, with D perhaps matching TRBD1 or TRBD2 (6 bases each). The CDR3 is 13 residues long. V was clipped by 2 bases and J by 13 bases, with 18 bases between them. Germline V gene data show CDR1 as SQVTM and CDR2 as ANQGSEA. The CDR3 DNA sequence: TGCAGCGTTGAACCTACCTTTTCGGGGGCCCAGTTCTTC. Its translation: CSVEPTFSGAQFF.

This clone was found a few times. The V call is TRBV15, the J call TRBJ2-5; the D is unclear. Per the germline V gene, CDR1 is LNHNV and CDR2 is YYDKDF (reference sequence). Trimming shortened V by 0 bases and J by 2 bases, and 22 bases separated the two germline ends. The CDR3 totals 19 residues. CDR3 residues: CATSRDRGSAYPSQETQYF. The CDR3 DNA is TGTGCCACCAGCAGAGATCGAGGCTCCGCTTATCCGTCTCAAGAGACCCAGTACTTC.

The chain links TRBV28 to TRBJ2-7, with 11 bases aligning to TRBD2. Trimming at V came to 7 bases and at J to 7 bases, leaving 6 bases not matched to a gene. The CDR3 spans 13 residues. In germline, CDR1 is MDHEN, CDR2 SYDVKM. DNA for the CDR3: TGTGCCAGCACCCGAAGACTAGCGGGGGAGCAGTACTTC. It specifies CASTRRLAGEQYF. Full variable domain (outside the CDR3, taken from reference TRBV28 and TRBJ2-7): DVKVTQSSRYLVKRTGEKVFLECVQDMDHENMFWYRQDPGLGLRLIYFSYDVKMKEKGDIPEGYSVSREKKERFSLILESASTNQTSMYLCASTRRLAGEQYFGPGTRLTVT.

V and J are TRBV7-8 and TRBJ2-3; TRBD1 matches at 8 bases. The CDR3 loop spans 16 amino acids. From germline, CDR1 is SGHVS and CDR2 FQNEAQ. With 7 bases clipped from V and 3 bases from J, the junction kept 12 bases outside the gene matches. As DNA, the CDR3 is TGTGCCAGCATCTCTTACGACAGGGGTTGGACAGATACGCAGTATTTT. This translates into CASISYDRGWTDTQYF.

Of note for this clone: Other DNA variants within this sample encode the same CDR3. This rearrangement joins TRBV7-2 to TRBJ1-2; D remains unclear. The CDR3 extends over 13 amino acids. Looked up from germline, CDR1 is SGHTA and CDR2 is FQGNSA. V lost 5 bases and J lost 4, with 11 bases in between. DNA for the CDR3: TGTGCCAGCAGCCCCCGGCAGCCCTATGGCTACACCTTC. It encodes CASSPRQPYGYTF. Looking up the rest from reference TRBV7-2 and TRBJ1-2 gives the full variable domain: GAGVSQSPSNKVTEKGKDVELRCDPISGHTALYWYRQSLGQGLEFLIYFQGNSAPDKSGLPSDRFSAERTGGSVSTLTIQRTQQEDSAVYLCASSPRQPYGYTFGSGTRLTVV.

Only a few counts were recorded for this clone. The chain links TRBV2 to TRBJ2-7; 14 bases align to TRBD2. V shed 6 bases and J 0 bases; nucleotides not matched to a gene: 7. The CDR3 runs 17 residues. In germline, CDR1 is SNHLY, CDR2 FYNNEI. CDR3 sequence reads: CASRTGTSGRSSYEQYF. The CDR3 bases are TGTGCCAGCAGAACGGGGACTAGCGGGAGAAGCTCCTACGAGCAGTACTTC.

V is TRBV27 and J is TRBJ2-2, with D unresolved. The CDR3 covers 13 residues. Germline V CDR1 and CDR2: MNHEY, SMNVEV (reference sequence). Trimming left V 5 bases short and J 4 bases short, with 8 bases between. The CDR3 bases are TGTGCCAGCAGTGCGGTTGGCACCGGGGAGCTGTTTTTT. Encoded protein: CASSAVGTGELFF.

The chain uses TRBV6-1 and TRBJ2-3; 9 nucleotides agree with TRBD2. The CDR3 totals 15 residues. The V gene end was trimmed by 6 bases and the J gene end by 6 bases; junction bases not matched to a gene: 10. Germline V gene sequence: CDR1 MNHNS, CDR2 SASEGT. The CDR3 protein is CASRGFSGRSDTQYF. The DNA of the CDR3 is TGTGCCAGCAGAGGCTTTAGCGGGAGAAGTGATACGCAGTATTTT.

CDR3: CASSSGQSGNQPQHF. The CDR3 DNA is TGCGCCAGCAGCTCGGGACAGAGCGGCAATCAGCCCCAGCATTTT. This sequence joins TRBV5-1 and TRBJ1-5, with TRBD1 matching over 7 bases. The CDR3 runs 15 residues. Germline V gene sequence: CDR1 SGHRS, CDR2 YFSETQ. The V segment lost 3 bases and the J segment 2 bases; nucleotides outside the gene matches: 5. The full variable domain, in which reference TRBV5-1 and TRBJ1-5 provide the parts outside the CDR3, is KAGVTQTPRYLIKTRGQQVTLSCSPISGHRSVSWYQQTPGQGLQFLFEYFSETQRNKGNFPGRFSGRQFSNSRSEMNVSTLELGDSALYLCASSSGQSGNQPQHFGDGTRLSIL.

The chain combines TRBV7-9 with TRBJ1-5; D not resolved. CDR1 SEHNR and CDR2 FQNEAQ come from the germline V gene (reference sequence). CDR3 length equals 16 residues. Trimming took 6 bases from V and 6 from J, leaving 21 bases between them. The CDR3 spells CASSFGTEGPSQPQHF. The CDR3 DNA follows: TGTGCCAGCAGTTTTGGAACGGAGGGCCCCTCTCAGCCCCAGCATTTT.

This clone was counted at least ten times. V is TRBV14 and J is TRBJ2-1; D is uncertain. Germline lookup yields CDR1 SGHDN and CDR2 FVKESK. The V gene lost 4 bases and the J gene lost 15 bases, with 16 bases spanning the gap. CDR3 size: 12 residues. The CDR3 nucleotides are TGTGCCAGCAGCCCGGTGGGTAGCCGGGCGTTCTTC. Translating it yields CASSPVGSRAFF. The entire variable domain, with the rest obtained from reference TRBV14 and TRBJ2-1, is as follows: EAGVTQFPSHSVIEKGQTVTLRCDPISGHDNLYWYRRVMGKEIKFLLHFVKESKQDESGMPNNRFLAERTGGTYSTLKVQPAELEDSGVYFCASSPVGSRAFFGPGTRLTVL.

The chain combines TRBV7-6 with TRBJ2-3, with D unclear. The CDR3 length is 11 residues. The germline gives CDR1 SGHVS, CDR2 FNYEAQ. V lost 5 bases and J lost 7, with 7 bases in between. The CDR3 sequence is CASSLSYTQYF. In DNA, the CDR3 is TGTGCCAGCAGCCTGAGTTATACGCAGTATTTT.

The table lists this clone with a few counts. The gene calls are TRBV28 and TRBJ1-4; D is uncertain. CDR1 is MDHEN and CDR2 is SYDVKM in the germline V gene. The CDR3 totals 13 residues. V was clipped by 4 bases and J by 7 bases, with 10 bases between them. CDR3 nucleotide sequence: TGTGCCAGCAGTTGGACGGGTCCTGAAAAACTGTTTTTT. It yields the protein CASSWTGPEKLFF.

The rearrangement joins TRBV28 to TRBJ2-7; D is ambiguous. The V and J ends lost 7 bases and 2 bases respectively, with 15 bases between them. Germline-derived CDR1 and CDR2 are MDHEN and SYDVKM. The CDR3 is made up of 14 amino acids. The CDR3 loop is CASTLVRSPYEQYF. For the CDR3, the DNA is TGTGCCAGCACCCTTGTGCGGTCCCCCTACGAGCAGTACTTC. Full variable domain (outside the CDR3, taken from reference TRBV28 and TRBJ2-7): DVKVTQSSRYLVKRTGEKVFLECVQDMDHENMFWYRQDPGLGLRLIYFSYDVKMKEKGDIPEGYSVSREKKERFSLILESASTNQTSMYLCASTLVRSPYEQYFGPGTRLTVT.

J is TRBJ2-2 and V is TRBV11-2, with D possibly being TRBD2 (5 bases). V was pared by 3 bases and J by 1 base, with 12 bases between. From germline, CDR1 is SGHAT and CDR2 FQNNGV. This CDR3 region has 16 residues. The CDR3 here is CASSFSAGMNTGELFF. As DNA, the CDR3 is TGTGCCAGCAGCTTTTCGGCCGGGATGAACACCGGGGAGCTGTTTTTT. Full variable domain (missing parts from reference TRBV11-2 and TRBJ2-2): EAGVAQSPRYKIIEKRQSVAFWCNPISGHATLYWYQQILGQGPKLLIQFQNNGVVDDSQLPKDRFSAERLKGVDSTLKIQPAKLEDSAVYLCASSFSAGMNTGELFFGEGSRLTVL.

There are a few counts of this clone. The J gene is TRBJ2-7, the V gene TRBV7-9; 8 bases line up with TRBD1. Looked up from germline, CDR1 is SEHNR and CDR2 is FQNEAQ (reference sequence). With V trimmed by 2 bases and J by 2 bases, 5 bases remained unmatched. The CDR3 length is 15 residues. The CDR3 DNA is TGTGCCAGCAGCTTAACCGGGACAGGACCCTACGAGCAGTACTTC. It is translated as CASSLTGTGPYEQYF.

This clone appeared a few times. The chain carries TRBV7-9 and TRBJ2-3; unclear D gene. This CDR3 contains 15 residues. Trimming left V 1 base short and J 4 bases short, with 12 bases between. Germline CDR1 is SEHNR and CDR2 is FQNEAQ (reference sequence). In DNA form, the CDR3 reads TGTGCCAGCAGCTTAGTGCGGAGTCGCTCAGATACGCAGTATTTT. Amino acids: CASSLVRSRSDTQYF.

The CDR3 is CASSIEQGTVYEQYF. In DNA form, the CDR3 reads TGTGCCAGCAGCATAGAACAGGGGACTGTCTACGAGCAGTACTTC. The chain carries TRBV7-6 and TRBJ2-7; D is possibly TRBD1 (7 bases). CDR1 is SGHVS and CDR2 is FNYEAQ in the germline V gene. V lost 5 bases and J 3 bases, leaving 17 bases between the germline ends. CDR3 length: 15 amino acids.

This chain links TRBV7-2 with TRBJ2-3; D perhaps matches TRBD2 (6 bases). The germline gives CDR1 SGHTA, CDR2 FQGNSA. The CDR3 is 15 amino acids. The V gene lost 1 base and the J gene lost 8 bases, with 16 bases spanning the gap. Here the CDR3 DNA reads TGTGCCAGCAGCTTAGTGGGGGGAGGCACGGTTACGCAGTATTTT. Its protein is CASSLVGGGTVTQYF.

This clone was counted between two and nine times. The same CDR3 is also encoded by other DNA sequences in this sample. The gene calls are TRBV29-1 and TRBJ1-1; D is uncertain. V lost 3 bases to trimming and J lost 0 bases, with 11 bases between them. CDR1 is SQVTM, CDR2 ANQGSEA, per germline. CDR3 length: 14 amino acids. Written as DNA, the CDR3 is TGCAGCGTTGAGGGGAGGTTAATGAACACTGAAGCTTTCTTT. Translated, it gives CSVEGRLMNTEAFF.

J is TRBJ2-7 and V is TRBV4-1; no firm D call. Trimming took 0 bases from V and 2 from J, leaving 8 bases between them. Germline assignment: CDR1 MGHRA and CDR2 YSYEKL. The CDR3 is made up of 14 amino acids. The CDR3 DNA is TGCGCCAGCAGCCAAGACTTGAACACCTACGAGCAGTACTTC. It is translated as CASSQDLNTYEQYF.

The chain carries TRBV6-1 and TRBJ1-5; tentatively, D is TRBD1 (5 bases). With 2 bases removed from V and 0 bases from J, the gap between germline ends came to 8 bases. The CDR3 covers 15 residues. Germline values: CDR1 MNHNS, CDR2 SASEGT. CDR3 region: CASSERGTSNQPQHF. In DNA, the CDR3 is TGTGCCAGCAGTGAACGGGGGACTAGCAATCAGCCCCAGCATTTT.

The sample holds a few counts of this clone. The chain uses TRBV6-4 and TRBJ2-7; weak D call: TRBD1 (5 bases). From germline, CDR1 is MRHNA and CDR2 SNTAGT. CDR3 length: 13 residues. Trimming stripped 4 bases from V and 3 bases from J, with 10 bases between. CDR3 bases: TGTGCCAGCAGTGTAGGAAGGGGCTACGAGCAGTACTTC. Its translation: CASSVGRGYEQYF.

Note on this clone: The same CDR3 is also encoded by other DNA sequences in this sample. In DNA, the CDR3 is TGTGCCAGCAGTGAGCAAGGGAATCAGCCCCAGCATTTT. This codes for CASSEQGNQPQHF. J is TRBJ1-5 and V is TRBV2; no clear D. Germline V CDR1 and CDR2: SNHLY, FYNNEI. Trimming stripped 3 bases from V and 4 bases from J, with 7 bases between. The CDR3 totals 13 residues.

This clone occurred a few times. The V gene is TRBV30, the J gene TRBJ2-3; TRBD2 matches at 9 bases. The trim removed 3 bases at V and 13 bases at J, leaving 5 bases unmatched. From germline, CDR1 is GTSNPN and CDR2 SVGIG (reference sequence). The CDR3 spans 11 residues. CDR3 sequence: CAWSEAGGEYF. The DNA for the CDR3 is TGTGCCTGGAGCGAGGCGGGGGGGGAGTATTTT. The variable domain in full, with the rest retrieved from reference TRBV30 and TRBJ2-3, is SQTIHQWPATLVQPVGSPLSLECTVEGTSNPNLYWYRQAAGRGLQLLFYSVGIGQISSEVPQNLSASRPQDRQFILSSKKLLLSDSGFYLCAWSEAGGEYFGPGTRLTVL.

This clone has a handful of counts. The CDR3 DNA reads as TGTGCCAGCAGCGCGGGGGCTAGCGGGAGGGCCTACGAGCAGTACTTC. The encoded protein is CASSAGASGRAYEQYF. The gene calls are TRBV9 and TRBJ2-7; 12 bases match TRBD2. The trim removed 3 bases at V and 2 bases at J, leaving 6 bases unmatched. The germline gives CDR1 SGDLS, CDR2 YYNGEE. The CDR3 is 16 amino acids. Full variable domain (remainder filled in from reference TRBV9 and TRBJ2-7): DSGVTQTPKHLITATGQRVTLRCSPRSGDLSVYWYQQSLDQGLQFLIQYYNGEERAKGNILERFSAQQFPDLHSELNLSSLELGDSALYFCASSAGASGRAYEQYFGPGTRLTVT.

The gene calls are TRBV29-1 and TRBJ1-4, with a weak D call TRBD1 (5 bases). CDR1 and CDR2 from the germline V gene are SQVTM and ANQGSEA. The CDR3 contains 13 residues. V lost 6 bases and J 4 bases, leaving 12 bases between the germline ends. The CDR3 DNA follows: TGCAGCGTCGGGGACCCTTATAATGAAAAACTGTTTTTT. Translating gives CSVGDPYNEKLFF. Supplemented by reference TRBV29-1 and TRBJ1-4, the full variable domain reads SAVISQKPSRDICQRGTSLTIQCQVDSQVTMMFWYRQQPGQSLTLIATANQGSEATYESGFVIDKFPISRPNLTFSTLTVSNMSPEDSSIYLCSVGDPYNEKLFFGSGTQLSVL.

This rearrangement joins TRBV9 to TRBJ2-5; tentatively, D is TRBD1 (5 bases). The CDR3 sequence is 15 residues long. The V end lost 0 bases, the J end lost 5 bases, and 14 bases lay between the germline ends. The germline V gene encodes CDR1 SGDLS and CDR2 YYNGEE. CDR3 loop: CASSVAAGSGETQYF. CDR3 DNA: TGTGCCAGCAGCGTAGCAGCAGGGTCCGGGGAGACCCAGTACTTC.

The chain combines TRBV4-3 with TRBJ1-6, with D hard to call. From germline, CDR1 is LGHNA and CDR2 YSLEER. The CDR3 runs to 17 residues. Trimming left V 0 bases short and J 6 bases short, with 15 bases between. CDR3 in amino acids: CASSQDTGRGINSPLHF. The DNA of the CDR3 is TGCGCCAGCAGCCAAGATACGGGGAGAGGGATTAATTCACCCCTCCACTTT.

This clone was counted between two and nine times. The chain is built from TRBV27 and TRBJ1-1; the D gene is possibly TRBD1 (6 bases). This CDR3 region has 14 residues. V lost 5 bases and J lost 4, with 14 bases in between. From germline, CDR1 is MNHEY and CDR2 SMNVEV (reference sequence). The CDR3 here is CASSVRGVGTEAFF. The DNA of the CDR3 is TGTGCCAGCAGTGTCAGGGGAGTTGGCACTGAAGCTTTCTTT.

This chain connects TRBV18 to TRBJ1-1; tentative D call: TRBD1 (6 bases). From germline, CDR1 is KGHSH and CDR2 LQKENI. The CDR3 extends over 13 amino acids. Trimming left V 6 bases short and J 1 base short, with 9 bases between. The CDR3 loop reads CASSTGKNTEAFF. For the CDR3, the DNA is TGTGCCAGCTCGACAGGAAAGAACACTGAAGCTTTCTTT.